Reported below is one T cell receptor (beta chain). Its cognate antigen is unknown. The data stem from a study of cytomegalovirus exposure and HLA in healthy donors. General study results and limits: The later analysis indicated that the majority of CMV-associated TCR beta chains appeared HLA-restricted. The classifier, whose performance was assessed in both the original and validation cohorts, reportedly diagnosed cytomegalovirus status with high specificity and sensitivity.

PCR employed 60 Vbeta and 13 Jbeta primers. Data came from immunoSEQ multiplex PCR; TCRdb stores just in-frame clones and leaves some out. The sample has about 36,000 clones, nearly 70% seen once. The clonotype originates from a man aged 30 to 39 in good health and CMV-seronegative. The source material was PBMCs.

In DNA form, the CDR3 reads TGTGCCAGCAGCTACAGGGGCGGCAACACTGAAGCTTTCTTT. This codes for CASSYRGGNTEAFF. The chain joins TRBV5-6 to TRBJ1-1; TRBD1 agrees at 7 bases. Trimming at V came to 3 bases and at J to 2 bases, leaving 4 bases not matched to a gene. Looked up from germline, CDR1 is SGHDT and CDR2 is YYEEEE. The CDR3 length is 14 residues.